A selection of T cell receptor beta chains follows, all from one sample in a study of T cells expressing NK-cell markers. TCRdb reanalyzed the 5' RACE reads, giving one entry per CDR3 protein sequence and no DNA. This sample lists about 460,000 distinct CDR3 sequences; its ten largest clones have 1.4%. The source material was blood T cells: a sorted CD56 or NKG2C T cell subset, CD4+ or CD8+ T cells, or bulk PBMC T cells (not recorded which). The receptors were sampled from a woman between 50 and 59 years old in good health. The CDR3 runs from the conserved cysteine through the conserved F or W. Fields, in order: V gene, J gene, CDR3 protein.

>TRBV25-1|TRBJ2-3
CASSELAEGDTQYF
>TRBV20-1|TRBJ2-3
CSARWAEISTDTQYF
>TRBV7-9|TRBJ2-1
CASSLELAGVIPFQFF
>TRBV7-2|TRBJ2-3
CASSLVAGILTDTQYF
>TRBV30|TRBJ2-1
CAWRGDRGGYNEQFF
>TRBV7-9|TRBJ1-2
CASSTRTGEYGYTF
>TRBV3-1|TRBJ1-1
CASSPVLHGAEAFF
>TRBV12-3/TRBV12-4|TRBJ1-5
CASSLPGGPQHF
>TRBV15|TRBJ2-3
CATSRGVGRGSDTQYF
>TRBV19|TRBJ2-5
CASSLMGGRETQYF
>TRBV9|TRBJ2-1
CASSVAHGGEGEQFF
>TRBV11-2|TRBJ1-1
CASRILSMNTEAFF
>TRBV3-1|TRBJ2-1
CASSHPRRGVPYNEQFF
>TRBV7-6|TRBJ2-1
CASSPLSGGVGYNEQFF
>TRBV20-1|TRBJ2-1
CSARDLGQYNEQFF
>TRBV19|TRBJ1-4
CASSPRTGEKLFF
>TRBV7-8|TRBJ1-1
CASSSTVMMNTEAFF
>TRBV6-5|TRBJ2-5
CASSYEFGRGETQYF
>TRBV5-1|TRBJ2-1
CASSLRMNEQFF
>TRBV20-1|TRBJ1-1
CSASGWVRNTEAFF
>TRBV4-1|TRBJ2-1
CASSQMGSEQFF
>TRBV4-2|TRBJ2-1
CASSQVASDYNEQFF
>TRBV6-4|TRBJ1-1
CASSDSTGNTEAFF
>TRBV11-3|TRBJ2-2
CASSSFRGTSGRANTGELFF
>TRBV4-1|TRBJ2-2
CASSQVLREANTGELFF
>TRBV11-3|TRBJ1-3
CASSIRGTGNTIYF
>TRBV5-4|TRBJ2-5
CASSLQLGGRETQYF
>TRBV10-3|TRBJ2-3
CAVGYSDNTDTQYF
>TRBV9|TRBJ2-5
CASSVAGDGETQYF
>TRBV6-5|TRBJ2-3
CASSPLAVSTDTQYF
>TRBV20-1|TRBJ2-1
CSAHIPILDEQFF
>TRBV19|TRBJ2-3
CASSIGGQSTDTQYF
>TRBV15|TRBJ1-6
CATSPRTGLMNSPLHF
>TRBV5-1|TRBJ2-7
CASSPQGNEQYF
>TRBV6-1|TRBJ2-7
CASRQDRTYEQYF
>TRBV5-1|TRBJ2-4
CASSFTGGNNKNIQYF
>TRBV6-1|TRBJ2-1
CASRTWDNAEQFF
>TRBV7-2|TRBJ2-7
CASSLVREQGYEQYF
>TRBV29-1|TRBJ2-7
CSVEEGNRLATYEQYF